Described below is a single T cell receptor (beta chain) sequence and its context. What it binds is unknown. Using about 190 ng DNA, tens of thousands of T cell genomes, the sorted-subset replicate PCRs were run. Produced via immunoSEQ multiplex PCR; TCRdb's table is partial and in-frame only. The data contain about 710,000 clones, 55% to 85% of them singletons. This entry is derived from a study of shared clonotypes between healthy human individuals. Whole-study context: CD8 memory received one plate per donor, CD8 naive two, CD4 memory three and CD4 naive three.

From germline, CDR1 is MDHEN and CDR2 SYDVKM. The length of the CDR3 is 16 residues. Unmatched junction bases numbered 14, after V lost 7 bases and J lost 7 bases. Findings and limits, study-wide: In contrast to clonotypes shared by all four donors, non-shared clonotypes had lower generation probabilities. Richness estimates generally favored naive over memory subsets.

This rearrangement joins TRBV28 to TRBJ2-1; 9 bases agree with TRBD2. The sample consisted of memory CD4+ T cells sorted from blood. Stated subset: CD45RA-negative fraction. The receptor was derived from a young woman in good health. CDR3 sequence reads: CASTVLAGPWGNEQFF. CDR3 coding DNA: TGTGCCAGCACTGTACTAGCGGGCCCCTGGGGGAATGAGCAGTTCTTC.